The rows below give T cell receptor beta chains drawn from one sample of a study of blood T cell repertoires in COVID-19. Libraries were prepared by immunoSEQ multiplex PCR; TCRdb keeps only in-frame clonotypes and omits some of them. The table has 50,000 or so clones, roughly 87% seen once. Sequenced sample: peripheral blood. The receptor source for this set is a human donor with active COVID-19. The donor label of this sample is uncertain. CDR3s include the opening cysteine and the closing phenylalanine or tryptophan. A D gene is named only where the DNA matches it firmly. Not all rows give a size; the values are once, few, many and, for expanded clones, a class.

TRBD1	TRBV2	.	TRBJ1-6	TGTGCCAGCACCAAGACAGGGAGCAATTCACCCCTCCACTTT	CASTKTGSNSPLHF
TRBD2	TRBV9	.	TRBJ2-3	TGTGCCAGCAGCGGATTAGCGGGGTCCCAACTAGATACGCAGTATTTT	CASSGLAGSQLDTQYF
TRBD1	TRBV7-3	.	TRBJ1-1	TGTGCCACCGGACAGGGGGCGAATACTGAAGCTTTCTTT	CATGQGANTEAFF
.	TRBV2	.	TRBJ2-7	TGTGCCAGCAGTGTACCTGGACAGACCTACGAGCAGTACTTC	CASSVPGQTYEQYF
.	TRBV11-2	few	TRBJ2-5	TGTGCCAGCAGCGTTGGCGGGGGCGCGAACCAAGAGACCCAGTACTTC	CASSVGGGANQETQYF
.	TRBV3-1/TRBV3-2	.	TRBJ2-5	TGTGCCAGCAGCCAAGTGCAGGGATCGGGCGAGACCCAGTACTTC	CASSQVQGSGETQYF
TRBD2	TRBV5-1	.	TRBJ2-1	TGCGCCAGCAGCTTAAGACTAGCGGGATACAATGAGCAGTTCTTC	CASSLRLAGYNEQFF
TRBD1	TRBV4-1	.	TRBJ1-2	TGCGCCAGCAGCCAACACTCCGGGACAGGGACCGACGGCTACACCTTC	CASSQHSGTGTDGYTF
TRBD1	TRBV6-6	.	TRBJ1-6	TGTGCCAGCAGTTCCTATGGGACAGGGGGTAATTCACCCCTCCACTTT	CASSSYGTGGNSPLHF
.	TRBV7-2	.	TRBJ1-1	TGTGCCAGCAGCCCGACCCAGGGTAGGGGGACTGAAGCTTTCTTT	CASSPTQGRGTEAFF
TRBD1	TRBV7-8	.	TRBJ1-3	TGTGCCAGCAGCCACAGGGGATCTGGAAACACCATATATTTT	CASSHRGSGNTIYF
TRBD1	TRBV4-3	.	TRBJ1-2	TGCGCCAGCAGCCAAGATAACAGGGGTTGGGATTATGGAGGTTACACCTTC	CASSQDNRGWDYGGYTF
TRBD2	TRBV14	.	TRBJ2-5	TGTGCCAGCAGCCACGGAGGGGGGCTAGCGGGATCAGAGACCCAGTACTTC	CASSHGGGLAGSETQYF
.	TRBV2	.	TRBJ1-6	TGTGCCGGCTCACTAGAGAATAATTCACCCCTCCACTTT	CAGSLENNSPLHF
TRBD1	TRBV6-5	.	TRBJ1-1	TGTGCCAGCAGTCTAGGGACAGGGTGGTCTGAAGCTTTCTTT	CASSLGTGWSEAFF
TRBD1	TRBV7-9	.	TRBJ1-1	TGTGCCAGCAGCCGAGGACAGGGAGGCACTGAAGCTTTCTTT	CASSRGQGGTEAFF
.	TRBV5-5	.	TRBJ1-1	TGTGCCAGCAGCTTGGGGTGGGGGGTCACTGAAGCTTTCTTT	CASSLGWGVTEAFF
TRBD1	TRBV7-9	.	TRBJ2-7	TGTGCCAGCAGCTTAGTTACAGGGGATTTTTCCTACGAGCAGTACTTC	CASSLVTGDFSYEQYF
.	TRBV5-1	.	TRBJ2-7	TGCGCCAGCAGCGAGGACGGGGGTATTTACGAGCAGTACTTC	CASSEDGGIYEQYF
TRBD2	TRBV5-1	.	TRBJ2-5	TGCGCCAGCAGCTTGGCTAGCGGGGGCCAAGAGACCCAGTACTTC	CASSLASGGQETQYF
TRBD1	TRBV3-1/TRBV3-2	.	TRBJ1-2	TGTGCCAGCAGCCAACGGGGACAGGAGAGAGTGGGAGGCTACACCTTC	CASSQRGQERVGGYTF
.	TRBV28	.	TRBJ2-7	TGTGCCAGCAGGGACAGATCCTCCTACGAGCAGTACTTC	CASRDRSSYEQYF
.	TRBV5-5	few	TRBJ2-7	TGTGCCAGCAGCCCTGAAGCAGGGTTCTCTGGGTACGAGCAGTACTTC	CASSPEAGFSGYEQYF
TRBD1	TRBV12-3/TRBV12-4	.	TRBJ2-7	TGTGCCAGCAGTTTCGACAGGGAATACGAGCAGTACTTC	CASSFDREYEQYF
.	TRBV7-6	.	TRBJ2-7	TGTGCCAGCAGCTTCGGGCAGGCGGGAAGTTCCTACGAGCAGTACTTC	CASSFGQAGSSYEQYF
TRBD1	TRBV7-9	.	TRBJ1-4	TGTGCCAGCAGCCCGGGACAGGGGGGGAGTAATGGAGAAAAACTGTTTTTT	CASSPGQGGSNGEKLFF
.	TRBV27	.	TRBJ2-2	TGTGCCAGCAGTTCGTGGTCTCCGAGCACCGGGGAGCTGTTTTTT	CASSSWSPSTGELFF
.	TRBV18	.	TRBJ1-1	TGTGCCAGCTCACCATTTCAGGTGGCGAACACTGAAGCTTTCTTT	CASSPFQVANTEAFF
.	TRBV14	.	TRBJ2-1	TGTGCCAGCAGCCCGTTCTTAGGAAGCGGCAGAAAGAATGAGCAGTTCTTC	CASSPFLGSGRKNEQFF
.	TRBV3-1/TRBV3-2	.	TRBJ1-1	TGTGCCAGCGGACTTTATCGGAACACTGAAGCTTTCTTT	CASGLYRNTEAFF
.	TRBV24-1	.	TRBJ1-1	TGTGCCACCAGTGATTTTGCCGGTGGGGAGGGAACCAGCTCTCGCACTGAAGCTTTCTTT	CATSDFAGGEGTSSRTEAFF
.	TRBV19	few	TRBJ2-1	TGTGCCAGTAGTAATCAGGGGATGTTTGAGCAGTTCTTC	CASSNQGMFEQFF
.	TRBV5-4	.	TRBJ2-5	TGTGCCAGCAGCTTGGGGAGGGGGCGTCGAGAGACCCAGTACTTC	CASSLGRGRRETQYF
TRBD2	TRBV9	.	TRBJ2-4	TGTGCCAGCAGCGTAGCCCCACTAGCGCGGGACATTCAGTACTTC	CASSVAPLARDIQYF
.	TRBV20-1	few	TRBJ1-1	TGCAGTGCCGGGTCAGACACTGAAGCTTTCTTT	CSAGSDTEAFF
TRBD1	TRBV5-4	.	TRBJ2-2	TGTGCCAGCAGCCCCGGACAGGGACACACCGGGGAGCTGTTTTTT	CASSPGQGHTGELFF
.	TRBV2	.	TRBJ1-3	TGTGCCAGCAATGACCTGGGGGCCTCTGGAAACACCATATATTTT	CASNDLGASGNTIYF
.	TRBV12-3/TRBV12-4	.	TRBJ1-1	TGTGCCAGCAGTTTTCCGGGGAACACTGAAGCTTTCTTT	CASSFPGNTEAFF
TRBD1	TRBV6-2/TRBV6-3	.	TRBJ1-5	TGTGCCAGCAGCCCCGAGGTTAGTACGACAGGGATCGCCAATCAGCCCCAGCATTTT	CASSPEVSTTGIANQPQHF